The next 27 T cell receptor beta chains were all read from a single sample in a study of T-cell reconstitution after alpha-beta-depleted transplantation in children. The TCRbeta library was prepared with unique molecular identifiers. TCRdb recomputed calls from the PCR reads with MiXCR, one row per CDR3 protein. This table holds tens of thousands of distinct CDR3 sequences, over 4.5% found once. This material consisted of PBMCs, mostly from graft donor cells, taken 180 days after TCRalphabeta/CD19-depleted stem cell transplant. These receptors came from a boy in the first two years of life who had a stem cell transplant for acute myeloid leukemia, so the T cells may come from the graft donor.

This clonotype has a count of ten or more. The chain combines TRBV29-1 with TRBJ2-1; 12 bases fit TRBD1. Looked up from germline, CDR1 is SQVTM and CDR2 is ANQGSEA. The CDR3 runs to 15 residues. V lost 0 bases to trimming and J lost 10 bases; unmatched junction nucleotides: 7. CDR3 nucleotides: TGCAGCGTTGAAGAAGGGACAGGGGGCCCCGGCGAGCAGTTCTTC. It translates to CSVEEGTGGPGEQFF.

This clonotype was seen at least ten times. This sequence joins TRBV7-2 and TRBJ2-5, with D possibly being TRBD1 (6 bases). Germline values: CDR1 SGHTA, CDR2 FQGNSA. This CDR3 spans 16 amino acids. Trimming left V 3 bases short and J 5 bases short, with 19 bases between. CDR3 coding DNA: TGTGCCAGCAGCTTGGGGGCCCTCCCCTCGCGGGAGACCCAGTACTTC. It codes for CASSLGALPSRETQYF.

There are many counts of this clonotype. The gene calls are TRBV20-1 and TRBJ2-3, with TRBD1 as a possible D gene (6 bases). This CDR3 comprises 14 residues. Germline V lookup: CDR1 DFQATT, CDR2 SNEGSKA (reference sequence). The CDR3 reads CSSPNRDGTDTQYF. In nucleotides, the CDR3 is TGCAGCTCCCCCAACAGGGACGGCACAGATACGCAGTATTTT.

This clonotype was found many times. V usage is TRBV4-2 and J usage is TRBJ2-4; 7 nucleotides line up with TRBD2. The germline gives CDR1 LGHNA, CDR2 YNFKEQ. This CDR3 is built from 17 residues. V lost 0 bases and J lost 0; bases outside the gene matches: 5. The CDR3, as DNA: TGTGCCAGCAGCCAAGATGGGGGGAGGGGAGCCAAAAACATTCAGTACTTC. Protein product: CASSQDGGRGAKNIQYF.

This clonotype was seen many times. V and J are TRBV5-5 and TRBJ2-5; D unclear. V lost 2 bases and J lost 5, with 13 bases in between. This CDR3 contains 14 residues. Germline lookup yields CDR1 SGHKS and CDR2 YYEKEE (reference sequence). The CDR3 coding sequence is TGTGCCAGCAGCTTTCCTTTAATTAGGGAGACCCAGTACTTC. Protein product: CASSFPLIRETQYF. The full variable domain, in which reference TRBV5-5 and TRBJ2-5 provide the parts outside the CDR3, is DAGVTQSPTHLIKTRGQQVTLRCSPISGHKSVSWYQQVLGQGPQFIFQYYEKEERGRGNFPDRFSARQFPNYSSELNVNALLLGDSALYLCASSFPLIRETQYFGPGTRLLVL.

Many counts were recorded for this clonotype. The chain has TRBV29-1 and TRBJ1-1, with D tentatively TRBD1 (6 bases). V was cut by 3 bases and J by 11 bases, with 19 bases left in between. Germline V lookup: CDR1 SQVTM, CDR2 ANQGSEA. This CDR3 is built from 13 residues. The CDR3 coding sequence is TGCAGCGTTGATGAGGGGGTGGGCACCAGGGCTTTCTTT. Translated: CSVDEGVGTRAFF.

In its sample, this clonotype was seen many times. The chain recombines TRBV10-3 with TRBJ1-6; TRBD1 is a possible D gene (5 bases). CDR1 is ENHRY and CDR2 is SYGVKD in the germline V gene. CDR3 length: 17 residues. Trimming stripped 2 bases from V and 6 bases from J, with 17 bases between. CDR3 loop: CAISEPDLQESNSPLHF. In DNA, the CDR3 is TGTGCCATCAGTGAGCCGGACCTACAGGAGAGTAATTCACCCCTCCACTTT.

This clonotype was detected ten times or more. The chain carries TRBV30 and TRBJ2-5; a weak D match, TRBD1 (6 bases). CDR3 length: 13 amino acids. Looked up from germline, CDR1 is GTSNPN and CDR2 is SVGIG (reference sequence). The ends were cut back, 5 bases at V and 2 bases at J, with 12 bases in the middle. The CDR3 bases are TGTGCCTGGGATACAGGGTTTCAAGAGACCCAGTACTTC. Translation gives CAWDTGFQETQYF.

This clonotype was recorded many times. V and J are TRBV12-3 or TRBV12-4 and TRBJ1-4; D gene uncertain. The CDR3 extends over 20 amino acids. Trimming took 5 bases from V and 0 from J, leaving 25 bases between them. This CDR3 is CASSHFWDTSPIATNEKLFF. CDR3 nucleotides: TGTGCCAGCAGTCATTTCTGGGATACCAGTCCTATTGCAACTAATGAAAAACTGTTTTTT.

This clonotype occurred many times. This chain joins TRBV5-6 and TRBJ2-1, with 13 bases that match TRBD2. The CDR3 contains 16 residues. Trimming at V came to 4 bases and at J to 4 bases, leaving 5 bases not matched to a gene. Per the germline V gene, CDR1 is SGHDT and CDR2 is YYEEEE. This chain's CDR3 is CASSTAGLAGYNEQFF. CDR3 nucleotide sequence: TGTGCCAGCAGCACGGCGGGACTAGCGGGGTACAATGAGCAGTTCTTC.

This clonotype was detected many times. This rearrangement joins TRBV7-9 to TRBJ2-3; no definite D call. Germline-derived CDR1 and CDR2 are SEHNR and FQNEAQ (reference sequence). V was clipped by 0 bases and J by 0 bases, with 7 bases between them. The CDR3 extends over 15 amino acids. This chain's CDR3 is CASSLAGRSTDTQYF. The CDR3 coding sequence is TGTGCCAGCAGCTTAGCCGGGCGTAGCACAGATACGCAGTATTTT.

This clonotype was seen only once. The chain combines TRBV20-1 with TRBJ2-7; TRBD1 agrees at 9 bases. Germline V gives CDR1 DFQATT, CDR2 SNEGSKA (reference sequence). Trimming took 4 bases from V and 2 from J; bases not matched to a gene: 12. The CDR3 consists of 16 residues. This CDR3 is CSATPSPGQGTYEQYF. CDR3 DNA sequence: TGCAGTGCTACGCCCTCCCCGGGACAGGGTACCTACGAGCAGTACTTC.

The sample holds many counts of this clonotype. This CDR3 reads CASSQGRTYEQYF. Here the CDR3 DNA reads TGCGCCAGCAGCCAAGGTAGAACCTACGAGCAGTACTTC. The chain uses TRBV4-3 and TRBJ2-7, with unresolved D. Germline CDR1 is LGHNA and CDR2 is YSLEER. Trimming stripped 1 base from V and 2 bases from J, with 6 bases between. The CDR3 loop spans 13 amino acids.

V is TRBV7-2 and J is TRBJ1-2; D perhaps matches TRBD1 (5 bases). In germline, CDR1 is SGHTA, CDR2 FQGNSA. With 1 base removed from V and 4 bases from J, the gap between germline ends came to 13 bases. The CDR3 loop spans 15 amino acids. CDR3 DNA: TGTGCCAGCAGCTTAGGGGGGGGACTACCCTATGGCTACACCTTC. Translating gives CASSLGGGLPYGYTF.

Many counts were recorded for this clonotype. The chain combines TRBV5-1 with TRBJ2-4; tentative D call: TRBD1 (5 bases). CDR1 is SGHRS and CDR2 is YFSETQ in the germline V gene. The ends were cut back, 0 bases at V and 6 bases at J, with 22 bases in the middle. CDR3 size: 18 residues. CDR3 amino acids: CASSLACFPRVGRNIQYF. CDR3 DNA sequence: TGCGCCAGCAGCTTGGCTTGTTTTCCCAGGGTTGGGCGAAACATTCAGTACTTC.

This clonotype was seen repeatedly, ten times or more. The rearrangement links TRBV5-1 to TRBJ1-1, with D uncertain. Germline V gene lookup returns CDR1 SGHRS and CDR2 YFSETQ. This CDR3 spans 13 amino acids. V was cut by 2 bases and J by 1 base, with 6 bases left in between. The CDR3 region has the DNA TGCGCCAGCAGCTTTTTCCAGAACACTGAAGCTTTCTTT. This sequence encodes CASSFFQNTEAFF.

This clonotype has ten or more counts. This chain connects TRBV10-3 to TRBJ2-2; D may be TRBD1 or TRBD2 (5 bases each). This CDR3 has 17 amino acids. Germline V gene lookup returns CDR1 ENHRY and CDR2 SYGVKD. Trimming removed 3 bases from V and 1 base from J, with 15 bases in between. The CDR3 reads CAISDGRGPRNTGELFF. CDR3 bases: TGTGCCATCAGTGACGGACGGGGCCCCAGGAACACCGGGGAGCTGTTTTTT.

This clonotype was seen many times. The CDR3 nucleotides read TGTGCCAGCAGTCCTTGGCGGGGCACTGAAGCTTTCTTT. This sequence encodes CASSPWRGTEAFF. This chain connects TRBV28 to TRBJ1-1; D gene uncertain. The germline CDR1 and CDR2 sequences are MDHEN and SYDVKM. The CDR3 runs to 13 residues. Trimming took off 5 bases at V and 4 bases at J, with 11 bases between the two ends.

This clonotype showed up many times. This sequence joins TRBV2 and TRBJ1-6; D gene ambiguous. The CDR3 length is 14 residues. V was cut by 1 base and J by 4 bases, with 5 bases left in between. From germline, CDR1 is SNHLY and CDR2 FYNNEI. In DNA, the CDR3 is TGTGCCAGCAGTGAAGAGCGGTATAATTCACCCCTCCACTTT. Translation gives CASSEERYNSPLHF.

This clonotype showed up many times. The chain links TRBV6-1 to TRBJ2-3; TRBD2 matches at 7 bases. The CDR3 has 14 amino acids. In germline, CDR1 is MNHNS, CDR2 SASEGT. V dropped 6 bases and J dropped 6; count of bases not matched to a gene: 9. In nucleotides, the CDR3 is TGTGCCAGCAGGAGGGGACTATCGTCGGATACGCAGTATTTT. It is translated as CASRRGLSSDTQYF.

This clonotype has at least ten counts. The chain employs TRBV7-2 and TRBJ2-2; TRBD1 is a possible D gene (6 bases). Per germline, CDR1 SGHTA and CDR2 FQGNSA. This CDR3 is 16 amino acids long. V was cut by 4 bases and J by 3 bases, with 15 bases left in between. CDR3 nucleotide sequence: TGTGCCAGCAGCTCCCAGGGCAGGGGATACACCGGGGAGCTGTTTTTT. This sequence encodes CASSSQGRGYTGELFF.

This clonotype was observed many times. The CDR3 spells CSARGGPSYEQYF. CDR3 DNA: TGCAGCGCCCGGGGGGGCCCCTCCTACGAGCAGTACTTC. The V and J genes are TRBV29-1 and TRBJ2-7; 8 nucleotides agree with TRBD2. The V segment lost 7 bases and the J segment 0 bases; nucleotides outside the gene matches: 5. This CDR3 region has 13 residues. Looked up from germline, CDR1 is SQVTM and CDR2 is ANQGSEA.

This clonotype was counted ten times or more. The chain's CDR3 is CASSTGQGFGYGYTF. CDR3 nucleotide sequence: TGTGCCAGCAGTACTGGACAGGGGTTCGGCTATGGCTACACCTTC. The chain combines TRBV6-5 with TRBJ1-2; TRBD1 aligns across 9 bases. CDR3 length: 15 residues. Per germline, CDR1 MNHEY and CDR2 SVGAGI. The V segment lost 5 bases and the J segment 4 bases; nucleotides outside the gene matches: 8.

The sample holds many counts of this clonotype. The chain couples TRBV7-3 to TRBJ2-1; 8 bases fit TRBD2. Losses at the gene ends were 2 bases for V and 3 bases for J; bases not matched to a gene: 6. The CDR3 runs 16 residues. Germline CDR1 reads SGHTA; CDR2 reads FQGTGA. CDR3 amino acids: CASSLGRGGNYNEQFF. CDR3 bases: TGTGCCAGCAGCTTAGGGCGCGGGGGGAACTACAATGAGCAGTTCTTC.

At least ten counts were recorded for this clonotype. The gene calls are TRBV4-3 and TRBJ2-2, with D unclear. Trimming pared 4 bases from V and 6 bases from J, leaving 3 bases between. The germline V gene has CDR1 LGHNA and CDR2 YSLEER. This CDR3 region has 11 residues. CDR3 in amino acids: CASSRAGELFF. Written as DNA, the CDR3 is TGCGCCAGCAGCCGGGCCGGGGAGCTGTTTTTT.

This clonotype was recorded many times. The chain links TRBV12-3 or TRBV12-4 to TRBJ2-1; 7 nucleotides align to TRBD1. V was clipped by 4 bases and J by 0 bases; unmatched bases: 3. The CDR3 contains 15 residues. For the CDR3, the DNA is TGTGCCAGCAGTTCGACAGGGTCCTCCTACAATGAGCAGTTCTTC. This encodes CASSSTGSSYNEQFF.

This clonotype was seen ten or more times. The chain links TRBV7-6 to TRBJ2-1; D may match TRBD1 or TRBD2 (6 bases each). Trimming cost V 8 bases and J 7 bases, with 18 bases left between them. The CDR3 extends over 14 amino acids. Looked up from germline, CDR1 is SGHVS and CDR2 is FNYEAQ. CDR3 in amino acids: CASGRGAGWNEQFF. The CDR3 DNA follows: TGTGCCAGCGGCAGGGGTGCGGGGTGGAATGAGCAGTTCTTC.